The 22 T cell receptor beta chains given below trace back to one sample, sequenced in a study of PD-L1 blockade in urothelial cancer. Profiling relied on immunoSEQ multiplex PCR, and the TCRdb table lists in-frame clones only, not all of them. The profile shows 70,000 or so clones, roughly nine tenths of them singletons. The sample here was PBMCs, taken around atezolizumab (anti-PD-L1) treatment. Receptors were obtained from a man in his 60s with urothelial cancer.

This rearrangement joins TRBV10-3 to TRBJ2-7; the match to TRBD1 covers 7 bases. CDR1 is ENHRY and CDR2 is SYGVKD in the germline V gene. The CDR3 is made up of 15 amino acids. V trimming: 3 bases; J trimming: 2 bases; junction bases outside the gene matches: 7. The CDR3 reads CAISEGGTVAYEQYF. The CDR3, as DNA: TGTGCCATCAGTGAAGGGGGCACCGTAGCCTACGAGCAGTACTTC.

The chain has TRBV11-3 and TRBJ2-7; D perhaps matches TRBD1 (5 bases). The CDR3 covers 14 residues. Germline lookup yields CDR1 SGHNT and CDR2 YENEEA. V shed 5 bases and J shed 1 base, with 12 bases lying between them. Here the CDR3 reads CASSQTAASYEQYF. The CDR3 DNA follows: TGTGCCAGCAGCCAGACAGCCGCTTCCTACGAGCAGTACTTC.

V and J are TRBV7-3 and TRBJ2-1; 9 bases match TRBD2. The V gene's germline CDR1 is SGHTA and CDR2 FQGTGA. V was clipped by 1 base and J by 8 bases; unmatched bases: 12. This CDR3 region has 17 residues. The CDR3 nucleotides read TGTGCCAGCAGCTTAAGTGGGGCGGGGGGGCAGTATCATGAGCAGTTCTTC. Its translation is CASSLSGAGGQYHEQFF.

The chain carries TRBV27 and TRBJ2-1; the match to TRBD2 covers 7 bases. The CDR3 sequence is 19 residues long. Unmatched junction bases numbered 13, after V lost 2 bases and J lost 0 bases. Germline V CDR1 and CDR2: MNHEY, SMNVEV (reference sequence). The CDR3 DNA reads as TGTGCCAGCAGTTTAGGAACCCCTAGCGGTTACCGCTCCTACAATGAGCAGTTCTTC. This translates into CASSLGTPSGYRSYNEQFF.

V and J are TRBV4-1 and TRBJ2-2; 9 positions match TRBD2. This CDR3 is 18 amino acids long. From germline, CDR1 is MGHRA and CDR2 YSYEKL. The junction had 8 bases not matched to a gene; V was cut back by 0 bases and J by 3 bases. CDR3 residues: CASSQEGIAGEDTGELFF. In DNA form, the CDR3 reads TGCGCCAGCAGCCAAGAGGGGATAGCGGGGGAGGACACCGGGGAGCTGTTTTTT.

This clone is a singleton in its sample. The chain carries TRBV7-2 and TRBJ2-7; D is perhaps TRBD2 (5 bases). Trimming removed 4 bases at V and 4 bases at J, with 8 bases between. Germline values: CDR1 SGHTA, CDR2 FQGNSA. The CDR3 runs 12 residues. The CDR3 bases are TGTGCCAGCAGCTCTCAGCGGTACGAGCAGTACTTC. Translated: CASSSQRYEQYF. Looking up the rest from reference TRBV7-2 and TRBJ2-7 gives the full variable domain: GAGVSQSPSNKVTEKGKDVELRCDPISGHTALYWYRQSLGQGLEFLIYFQGNSAPDKSGLPSDRFSAERTGGSVSTLTIQRTQQEDSAVYLCASSSQRYEQYFGPGTRLTVT.

The rearrangement uses TRBV18 and TRBJ1-2, with 9 bases matching TRBD1. Germline V gene lookup returns CDR1 KGHSH and CDR2 LQKENI. Trimming cost V 3 bases and J 7 bases; bases outside gene matches: 3. The CDR3 is 13 amino acids. The chain's CDR3 is CASSPGTGFGYTF. The DNA of the CDR3 is TGTGCCAGCTCACCTGGGACAGGGTTTGGCTACACCTTC.

The chain is built from TRBV6-6 and TRBJ1-4; 7 bases map to TRBD1. The CDR3 has 12 residues. CDR1 MNHNY and CDR2 SVGAGI come from the germline V gene (reference sequence). With V trimmed by 7 bases and J by 8 bases, 4 bases remained unmatched. CDR3 protein: CASKEGGEKLFF. The CDR3 nucleotides are TGTGCCAGCAAAGAAGGGGGCGAAAAACTGTTTTTT.

In DNA, the CDR3 is TGCAGCGTCGCGGGACAGGCGAGGAACACCGGGGAGCTGTTTTTT. Translation: CSVAGQARNTGELFF. The chain has TRBV29-1 and TRBJ2-2; 8 bases map to TRBD1. CDR1 and CDR2 (germline): SQVTM, ANQGSEA. With V trimmed by 6 bases and J by 1 base, 7 bases remained unmatched. This CDR3 is 15 amino acids long.

The chain recombines TRBV5-1 with TRBJ2-3; D may be TRBD1 (6 bases). The germline V and J ends were trimmed by 0 bases and 3 bases, with 8 bases remaining between them. CDR3 length: 14 residues. Germline V lookup: CDR1 SGHRS, CDR2 YFSETQ. The CDR3 sequence is CASSLVDSTDTQYF. The CDR3 nucleotides are TGCGCCAGCAGCTTGGTGGACAGTACAGATACGCAGTATTTT.

The chain combines TRBV28 with TRBJ1-2; D ambiguous. The germline gives CDR1 MDHEN, CDR2 SYDVKM. The V end lost 6 bases, the J end lost 5 bases, and 13 bases lay between the germline ends. The CDR3 consists of 13 residues. CDR3 in DNA: TGTGCCAGCAGGTTACCAGAAGCGTATGGCTACACCTTC. Translated: CASRLPEAYGYTF.

The V and J genes are TRBV11-2 and TRBJ2-7; 11 bases map to TRBD2. This CDR3 region has 15 residues. Germline-derived CDR1 and CDR2 are SGHAT and FQNNGV. Trimming removed 6 bases from V and 6 bases from J; junction bases left unmatched: 10. As DNA, the CDR3 is TGTGCCAGCAGGCAACCGGGACTAGCGGACTCCGAGCAGTACTTC. Translated: CASRQPGLADSEQYF.

The rearrangement uses TRBV5-1 and TRBJ1-1; 8 bases fit TRBD1. Germline values: CDR1 SGHRS, CDR2 YFSETQ. This CDR3 contains 13 residues. V lost 4 bases, J lost 10 bases, and 9 bases stayed unmatched. The CDR3 region has the DNA TGCGCCAGCAGCGCCTGGACAGGGTTGGGAGCTTTCTTT. It specifies CASSAWTGLGAFF.

This rearrangement joins TRBV30 to TRBJ2-1, with TRBD2 identical over 12 bases. The CDR3 is 15 residues long. Germline V gene data show CDR1 as GTSNPN and CDR2 as SVGIG (reference sequence). Losses at the gene ends were 4 bases for V and 4 bases for J; bases not matched to a gene: 5. DNA of the CDR3: TGTGCCTGGAAACTAGCGGGGGGAAGATACAATGAGCAGTTCTTC. Translation: CAWKLAGGRYNEQFF.

The chain carries TRBV13 and TRBJ2-4; TRBD2 is a possible D gene (7 bases). Germline assignment: CDR1 PRHDT and CDR2 FYEKMQ (reference sequence). V lost 0 bases and J 3 bases, leaving 27 bases between the germline ends. CDR3 length equals 21 residues. CDR3 nucleotides: TGTGCCAGCAGCTTAGGCCGAGGGGGGGCCGGCGGGTCCTTTGTCAAAAACATTCAGTACTTC. It specifies CASSLGRGGAGGSFVKNIQYF.

The genes are TRBV9 and TRBJ2-3; D unclear. Germline-derived CDR1 and CDR2 are SGDLS and YYNGEE. V lost 6 bases and J lost 0, with 11 bases in between. The CDR3 runs 14 residues. For the CDR3, the DNA is TGTGCCAGCACTAGATCCACTAGCACAGATACGCAGTATTTT. Encoded protein: CASTRSTSTDTQYF.

This chain links TRBV28 with TRBJ2-5, with D unresolved. Germline V CDR1 and CDR2: MDHEN, SYDVKM. Trimming took off 4 bases at V and 3 bases at J, with 15 bases between the two ends. The CDR3 consists of 15 residues. The CDR3 DNA is TGTGCCAGCAGTTCTGTTTGGTCTACCGAAGAGACCCAGTACTTC. Its protein is CASSSVWSTEETQYF.

The V call is TRBV10-3, the J call TRBJ2-2, with a possible D match to TRBD2 (6 bases). CDR3 size: 13 residues. Trimming took 6 bases from V and 4 from J, leaving 9 bases between them. Germline V CDR1 and CDR2: ENHRY, SYGVKD. The CDR3 protein is CAISPEGTGELFF. The CDR3 nucleotides are TGTGCCATCAGCCCGGAGGGCACCGGGGAGCTGTTTTTT.

This chain links TRBV28 with TRBJ2-7; 9 positions match TRBD1. V lost 6 bases to trimming and J lost 3 bases; unmatched junction nucleotides: 9. The germline V gene has CDR1 MDHEN and CDR2 SYDVKM. The CDR3 is made up of 15 amino acids. Here the CDR3 reads CASRQTGTGIYEQYF. The CDR3 nucleotides read TGTGCCAGCAGACAAACCGGGACAGGGATCTACGAGCAGTACTTC.

This clone was counted between two and nine times. The J gene is TRBJ1-2, the V gene TRBV2; D possibly corresponds to TRBD1 (5 bases). The germline V gene encodes CDR1 SNHLY and CDR2 FYNNEI. V was pared by 6 bases and J by 4 bases, with 15 bases between. The CDR3 loop spans 14 amino acids. The CDR3 loop is CASSLQGGSYGYTF. In DNA, the CDR3 is TGTGCCAGCAGCCTTCAGGGCGGTTCCTATGGCTACACCTTC.

The chain has TRBV9 and TRBJ2-1, with D possibly TRBD1 on 6 matching bases. CDR1 and CDR2 from the germline V gene are SGDLS and YYNGEE. CDR3 size: 14 residues. The V and J ends lost 7 bases and 3 bases respectively, with 14 bases between them. CDR3 in DNA: TGTGCCAGCCGGCCCGGGGACATCTACAATGAGCAGTTCTTC. This translates into CASRPGDIYNEQFF.

This clone was found a few times. J is TRBJ2-1 and V is TRBV5-1; the match to TRBD2 covers 11 bases. The CDR3 runs to 17 residues. From germline, CDR1 is SGHRS and CDR2 YFSETQ. V shed 6 bases, J shed 9 bases, and the junction held 17 bases outside the gene matches. The CDR3 nucleotides are TGCGCCAGCACCCGAGACAAGACTAGCGGGGTCTTTAGTGAGCAGTTCTTC. Protein sequence: CASTRDKTSGVFSEQFF.